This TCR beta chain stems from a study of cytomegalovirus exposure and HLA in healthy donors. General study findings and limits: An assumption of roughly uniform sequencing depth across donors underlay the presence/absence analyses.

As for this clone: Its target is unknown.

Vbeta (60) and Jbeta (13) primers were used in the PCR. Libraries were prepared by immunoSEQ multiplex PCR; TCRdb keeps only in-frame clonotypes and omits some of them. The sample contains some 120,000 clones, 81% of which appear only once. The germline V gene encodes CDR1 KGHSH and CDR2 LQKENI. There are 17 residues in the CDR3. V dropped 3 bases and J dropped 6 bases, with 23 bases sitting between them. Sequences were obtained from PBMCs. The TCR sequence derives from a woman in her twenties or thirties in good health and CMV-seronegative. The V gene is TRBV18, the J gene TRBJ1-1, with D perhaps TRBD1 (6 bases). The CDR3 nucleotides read TGTGCCAGCTCACCCCCGGACAGTGTGGGCTTATGGTCTGAAGCTTTCTTT. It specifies CASSPPDSVGLWSEAFF.